The TCR beta chain described here comes from a study of blood T cell repertoires in COVID-19. Study-level information: Donors in the United States, Italy and Spain gave samples during acute or convalescent COVID-19.

CDR3 size: 12 residues. Germline V CDR1 and CDR2: SQVTM, ANQGSEA. With 5 bases clipped from V and 6 bases from J, the junction kept 1 base outside the gene matches. Original data processing: Nucleated cell number was recorded as an estimate derived from reference gene primer amplification. Libraries were prepared by immunoSEQ multiplex PCR; TCRdb keeps only in-frame clonotypes and omits some of them. V, J and clone size reflect that table, while D and trimming were determined from the DNA. The data show some 120,000 clones, approximately 90% seen once. The sample taken for sequencing was peripheral blood. The chain recombines TRBV29-1 with TRBJ1-6; TRBD1 aligns across 7 bases. The clonotype originates from a human donor in a cohort sampled during active COVID-19. CDR3 DNA: TGCAGCGTTCGACAGGGTAATTCACCCCTCCACTTT. Encoded protein: CSVRQGNSPLHF. The variable domain in full, with the rest retrieved from reference TRBV29-1 and TRBJ1-6, is SAVISQKPSRDICQRGTSLTIQCQVDSQVTMMFWYRQQPGQSLTLIATANQGSEATYESGFVIDKFPISRPNLTFSTLTVSNMSPEDSSIYLCSVRQGNSPLHFGNGTRLTVT.